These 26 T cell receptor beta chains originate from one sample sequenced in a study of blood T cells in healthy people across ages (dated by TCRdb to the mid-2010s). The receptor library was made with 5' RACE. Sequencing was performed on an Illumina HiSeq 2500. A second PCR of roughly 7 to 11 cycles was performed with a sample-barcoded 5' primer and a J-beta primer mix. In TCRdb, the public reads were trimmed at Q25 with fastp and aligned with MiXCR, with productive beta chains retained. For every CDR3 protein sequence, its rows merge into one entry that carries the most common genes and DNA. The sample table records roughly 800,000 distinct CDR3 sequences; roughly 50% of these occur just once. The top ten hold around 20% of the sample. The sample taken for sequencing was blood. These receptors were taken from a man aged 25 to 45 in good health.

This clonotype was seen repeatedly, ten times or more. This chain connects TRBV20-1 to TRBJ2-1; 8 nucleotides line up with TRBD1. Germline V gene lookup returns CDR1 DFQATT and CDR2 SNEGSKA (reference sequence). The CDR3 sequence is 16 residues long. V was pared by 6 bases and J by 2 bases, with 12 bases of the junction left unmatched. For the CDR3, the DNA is TGCAGTGCAGAGGGTGACACAGGGGGAGCCTACAATGAGCAGTTCTTC. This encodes CSAEGDTGGAYNEQFF.

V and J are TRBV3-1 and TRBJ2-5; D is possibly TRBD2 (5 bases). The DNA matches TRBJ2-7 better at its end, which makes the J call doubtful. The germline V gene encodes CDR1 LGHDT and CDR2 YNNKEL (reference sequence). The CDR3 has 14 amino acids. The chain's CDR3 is CASSHLSGPYEQYF. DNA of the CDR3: TGTGCCAGCAGCCACCTGAGCGGACCCTACGAGCAGTACTTC.

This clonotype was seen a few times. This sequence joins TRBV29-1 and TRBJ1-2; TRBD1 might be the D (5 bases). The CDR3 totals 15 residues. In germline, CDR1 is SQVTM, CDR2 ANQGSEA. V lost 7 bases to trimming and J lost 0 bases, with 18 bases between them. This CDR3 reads CSAPLSGETNYGYTF. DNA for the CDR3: TGCAGCGCCCCGCTTTCGGGGGAGACTAACTATGGCTACACCTTC. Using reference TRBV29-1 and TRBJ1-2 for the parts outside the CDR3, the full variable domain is SAVISQKPSRDICQRGTSLTIQCQVDSQVTMMFWYRQQPGQSLTLIATANQGSEATYESGFVIDKFPISRPNLTFSTLTVSNMSPEDSSIYLCSAPLSGETNYGYTFGSGTRLTVV.

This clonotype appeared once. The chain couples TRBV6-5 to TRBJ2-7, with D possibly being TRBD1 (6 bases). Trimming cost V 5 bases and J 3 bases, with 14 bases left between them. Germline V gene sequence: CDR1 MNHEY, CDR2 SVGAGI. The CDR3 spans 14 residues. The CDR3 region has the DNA TGTGCCAGCAGTCCGACAAGGGGGATCTACGAGCAGTACTTC. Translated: CASSPTRGIYEQYF.

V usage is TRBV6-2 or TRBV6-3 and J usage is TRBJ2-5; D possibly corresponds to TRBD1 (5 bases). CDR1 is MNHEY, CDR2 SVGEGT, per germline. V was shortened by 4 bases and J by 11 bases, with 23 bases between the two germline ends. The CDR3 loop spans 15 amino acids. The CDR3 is CASSFHDRWGHEQYF. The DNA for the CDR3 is TGTGCCAGCAGTTTCCACGACCGATGGGGCCATGAGCAGTACTTC.

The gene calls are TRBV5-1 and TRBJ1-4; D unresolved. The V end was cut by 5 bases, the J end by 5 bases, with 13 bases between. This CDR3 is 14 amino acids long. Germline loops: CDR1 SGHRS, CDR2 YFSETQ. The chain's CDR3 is CASSPQPSNEKLFF. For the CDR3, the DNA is TGCGCCAGCAGTCCTCAGCCTTCGAATGAAAAACTGTTTTTT.

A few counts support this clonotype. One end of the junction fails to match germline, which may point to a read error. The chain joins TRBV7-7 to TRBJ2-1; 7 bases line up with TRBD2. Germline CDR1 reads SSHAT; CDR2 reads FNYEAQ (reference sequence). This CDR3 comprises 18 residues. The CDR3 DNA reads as TGTGCTAGCAGCCCAGGACTAGGTCGTACCCGATCCACAAGGGAGCAGTTCTTC. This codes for CASSPGLGRTRSTREQFF.

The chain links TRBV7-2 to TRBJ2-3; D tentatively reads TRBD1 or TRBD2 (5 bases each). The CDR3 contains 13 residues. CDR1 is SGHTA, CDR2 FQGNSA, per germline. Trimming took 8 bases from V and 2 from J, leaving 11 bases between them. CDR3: CASGTEPTDTQYF. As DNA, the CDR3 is TGTGCCAGCGGGACCGAACCCACAGATACGCAGTATTTT.

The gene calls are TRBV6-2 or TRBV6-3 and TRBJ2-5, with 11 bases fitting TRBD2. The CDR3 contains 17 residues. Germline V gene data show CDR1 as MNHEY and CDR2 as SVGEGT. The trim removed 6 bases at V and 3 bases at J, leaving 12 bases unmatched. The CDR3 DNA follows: TGTGCCAGCAGCAACGGGGGACTAGCGGAGCACAAAGAGACCCAGTACTTC. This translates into CASSNGGLAEHKETQYF.

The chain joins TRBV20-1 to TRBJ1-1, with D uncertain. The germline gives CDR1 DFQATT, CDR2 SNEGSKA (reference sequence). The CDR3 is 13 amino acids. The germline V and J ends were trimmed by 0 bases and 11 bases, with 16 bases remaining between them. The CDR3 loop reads CSARDPRDNGAFF. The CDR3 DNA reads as TGCAGTGCTAGAGACCCAAGGGATAATGGGGCTTTCTTT.

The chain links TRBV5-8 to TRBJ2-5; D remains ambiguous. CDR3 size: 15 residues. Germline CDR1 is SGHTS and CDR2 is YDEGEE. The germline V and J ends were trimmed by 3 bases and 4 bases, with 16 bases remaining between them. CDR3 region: CASSSGRAPRETQYF. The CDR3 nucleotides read TGTGCCAGCAGCTCGGGTAGGGCTCCCAGAGAGACCCAGTACTTC.

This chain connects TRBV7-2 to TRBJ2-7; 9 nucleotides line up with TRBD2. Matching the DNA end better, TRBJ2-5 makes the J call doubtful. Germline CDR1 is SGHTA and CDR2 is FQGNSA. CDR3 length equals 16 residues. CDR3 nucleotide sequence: TGTGCCAGCAGCTTATGGGGCGGGGGGGGATTAGAGACCCAGTACTTC. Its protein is CASSLWGGGGLETQYF.

The CDR3 DNA reads as TGCGCCAGCAGCTTGGAAGGGGACCATTCTAATGAAAAACTGTTTTTT. This sequence encodes CASSLEGDHSNEKLFF. This chain uses TRBV5-1 with TRBJ1-4; possibly TRBD1 for D (5 bases). Trimming removed 0 bases at V and 3 bases at J, with 12 bases between. The germline CDR1 and CDR2 sequences are SGHRS and YFSETQ. The CDR3 runs 16 residues.

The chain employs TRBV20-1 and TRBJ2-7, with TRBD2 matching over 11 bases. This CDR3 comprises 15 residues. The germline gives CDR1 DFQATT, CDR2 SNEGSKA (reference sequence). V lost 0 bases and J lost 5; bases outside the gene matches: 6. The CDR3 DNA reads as TGCAGTGCTAGAGATATAGCGGGAGGGCCCGACGAGCAGTACTTC. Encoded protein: CSARDIAGGPDEQYF.

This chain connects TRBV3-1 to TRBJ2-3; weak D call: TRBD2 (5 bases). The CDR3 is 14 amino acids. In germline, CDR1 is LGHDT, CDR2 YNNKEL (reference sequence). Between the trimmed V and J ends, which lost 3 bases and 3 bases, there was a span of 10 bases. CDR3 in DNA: TGTGCCAGCAGCCAGGAGCGGATTACAGATACGCAGTATTTT. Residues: CASSQERITDTQYF.

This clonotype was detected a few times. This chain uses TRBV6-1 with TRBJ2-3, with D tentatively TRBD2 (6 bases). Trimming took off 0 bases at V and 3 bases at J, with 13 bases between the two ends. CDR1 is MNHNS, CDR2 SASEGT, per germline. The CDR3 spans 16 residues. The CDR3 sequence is CASSEATGVPTDTQYF. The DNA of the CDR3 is TGTGCCAGCAGTGAAGCGACGGGAGTCCCTACAGATACGCAGTATTTT.

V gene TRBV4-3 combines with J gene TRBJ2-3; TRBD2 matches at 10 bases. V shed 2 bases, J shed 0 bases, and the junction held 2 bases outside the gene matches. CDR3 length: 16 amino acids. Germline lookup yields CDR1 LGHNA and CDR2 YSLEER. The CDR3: CASSQRLAGSTDTQYF. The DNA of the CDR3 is TGCGCCAGCAGCCAACGACTAGCGGGCAGCACAGATACGCAGTATTTT.

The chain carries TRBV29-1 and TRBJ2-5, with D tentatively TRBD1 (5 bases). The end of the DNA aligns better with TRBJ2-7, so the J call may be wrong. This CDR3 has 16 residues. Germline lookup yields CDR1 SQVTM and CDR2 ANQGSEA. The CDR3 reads CSVSFTTAGSNYEQYF. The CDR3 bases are TGCAGCGTCAGCTTCACGACAGCCGGGTCGAACTACGAGCAGTACTTC.

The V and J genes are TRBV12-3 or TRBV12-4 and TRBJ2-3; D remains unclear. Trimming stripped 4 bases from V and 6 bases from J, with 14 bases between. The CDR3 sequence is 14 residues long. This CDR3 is CASSWSQQEDTQYF. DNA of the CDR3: TGTGCCAGCAGTTGGTCCCAGCAGGAGGATACGCAGTATTTT.

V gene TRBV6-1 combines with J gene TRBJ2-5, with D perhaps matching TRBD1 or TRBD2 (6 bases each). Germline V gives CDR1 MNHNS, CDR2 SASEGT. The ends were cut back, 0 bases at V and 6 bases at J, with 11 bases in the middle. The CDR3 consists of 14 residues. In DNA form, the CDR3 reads TGTGCCAGCAGTGAAGCCGGGGGCGAGAAGACCCAGTACTTC. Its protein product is CASSEAGGEKTQYF.

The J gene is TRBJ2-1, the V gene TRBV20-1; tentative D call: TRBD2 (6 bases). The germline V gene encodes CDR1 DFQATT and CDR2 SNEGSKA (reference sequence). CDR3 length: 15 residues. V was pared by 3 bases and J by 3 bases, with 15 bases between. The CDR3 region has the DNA TGCAGTGCTAGGGTAGGGACTCAGAACTACAATGAGCAGTTCTTC. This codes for CSARVGTQNYNEQFF.

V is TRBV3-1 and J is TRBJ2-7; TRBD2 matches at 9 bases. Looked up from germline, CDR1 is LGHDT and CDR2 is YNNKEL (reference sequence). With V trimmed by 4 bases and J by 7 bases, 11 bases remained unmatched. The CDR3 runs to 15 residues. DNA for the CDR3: TGTGCCAGCAGCCTTAGCCCGGGACTAGCATGGGAGCAGTACTTC. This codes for CASSLSPGLAWEQYF.

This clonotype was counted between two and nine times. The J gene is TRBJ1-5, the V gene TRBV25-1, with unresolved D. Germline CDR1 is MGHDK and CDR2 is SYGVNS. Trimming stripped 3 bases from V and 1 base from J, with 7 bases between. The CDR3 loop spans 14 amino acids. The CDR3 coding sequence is TGTGCCAGCAGTGATGAGAGGAGCAATCAGCCCCAGCATTTT. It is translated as CASSDERSNQPQHF.

For the CDR3, the DNA is TGTGCCAGCAGTGGGACCTTAGATGGCAAAAACATTCAGTACTTC. This encodes CASSGTLDGKNIQYF. This chain joins TRBV25-1 and TRBJ2-4; no clear D. CDR3 size: 15 residues. Germline V gene data show CDR1 as MGHDK and CDR2 as SYGVNS. Trimming stripped 4 bases from V and 3 bases from J, with 13 bases between.

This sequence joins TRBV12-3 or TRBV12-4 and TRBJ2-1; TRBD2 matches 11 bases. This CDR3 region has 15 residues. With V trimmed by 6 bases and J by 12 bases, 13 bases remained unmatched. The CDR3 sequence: CASSPPSGGIGGQFF. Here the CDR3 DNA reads TGTGCCAGCAGCCCCCCTAGCGGGGGGATCGGTGGGCAGTTCTTC.

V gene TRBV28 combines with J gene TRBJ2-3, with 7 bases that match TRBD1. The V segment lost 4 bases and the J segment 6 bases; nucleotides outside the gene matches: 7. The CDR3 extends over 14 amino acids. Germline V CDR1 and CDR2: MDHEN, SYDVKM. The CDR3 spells CASSSTGKVDTQYF. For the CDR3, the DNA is TGTGCCAGCAGTTCGACAGGGAAGGTGGATACGCAGTATTTT.